The sequence of this T cell receptor (beta chain) was determined in a study of blood T cell repertoires in COVID-19 (dated by TCRdb to 2020 to 2021). Concerning the study at large: The collaborator samples originated in the United States, Italy and Spain and spanned the acute and convalescent phases of COVID-19. The material from the prospective study consisted of cDNA or gDNA derived from T cells, B-cell-depleted T cells, or PBMCs. HLA class I and class II types, where available, came from metadata supplied by the sample provider rather than from assay-based typing. The sample metadata nearly always contained a de-identified subject ID, COVID-19 status, age in years and sex. Deeply sampled blood TCRbeta repertoires from subjects exposed to, actively infected with, or recovered from COVID-19 were included in the dataset. The repertoires were released in a freely available public database intended as a resource for research on the immune response to SARS-CoV-2. The samples were drawn from two sources: the first 160 participants of the ongoing ImmuneRACE study, and 1,000 to 1,500 subjects contributed by 6 global collaborators.

Study-wide conclusions, independent of this receptor: How much clinical and demographic metadata was included differed by source and by participant, and the metadata was provided uncurated.

TCRbeta CDR3 regions were amplified from genomic DNA by means of the immunoSEQ Assay, a bias-controlled multiplex PCR. Regarding the original processing steps: The number of nucleated cells in each sample was estimated from the amplification of reference gene primers within the assay. To quantify the absolute abundance of each unique TCRbeta CDR3 rearrangement, sequence reads were collapsed and filtered. For each sample, productive Simpson clonality was calculated as the square root of Simpson's diversity index over productive rearrangements. What TCRdb holds here is the immuneACCESS table cut down to in-frame rearrangements. Part of the clones is not present; checked against another copy, under half of the missing clones reflect an unresolved V gene, and the others are unexplained. The V and J calls and the clone size are those of that table, but D and trimming were determined from the DNA. This sample is represented by 70,000 or so clones; approximately 90% of them were singletons. The ten largest make up just over 5% of the sample.

In the germline V gene, CDR1 corresponds to SGHRS and CDR2 to YFSETQ. The CDR3 starts with the cysteine, ends with the phenylalanine, and has 14 residues. Of the read, only the CDR3 DNA is kept; its 42 bases are in frame from base 1. Relative to germline, V is missing 0 bases and J is missing 4 bases, with 0 bases of the junction outside any gene match. The collaborating institutions used their own protocols to collect whole blood in K2EDTA tubes. Collaborator samples were shipped for TCRbeta analysis as frozen whole blood, isolated PBMCs, or DNA extracted from either sample type. In regard to this clone: Its antigen specificity is not known. The input lacks base qualities; no much larger clone sits a single base away.

The sequenced sample consisted of peripheral blood. The TCR comes from a woman under 30 with acute or convalescent COVID-19. The receptor chain draws on TRBV5-1 and TRBJ2-5, with TRBD1 matching 10 junction bases. The CDR3 amino acid sequence is: CASSLGTGGETQYF. At the DNA level, the sequence is TGCGCCAGCAGCTTGGGGACAGGGGGAGAGACCCAGTACTTC.